The rows below give T cell receptor beta chains drawn from one sample of a study of blood T cell repertoires in COVID-19. Only in-frame clones appear in the TCRdb table, and some are missing; sequencing was by immunoSEQ multiplex PCR. Of about 86,000 clones listed, 75% to 90% are singletons. The sample consisted of peripheral blood. The receptor set was obtained from a human donor in a cohort sampled during active COVID-19. Each CDR3 is given with its conserved first and last residue. A D gene is named only where the DNA matches it firmly. Rows give clone size only sometimes, using once, few, many, or a class for an expanded clone.

v_gene,d_gene,j_gene,abundance,CDR3nt,CDR3aa
TRBV3-1/TRBV3-2,NA,TRBJ1-6,few,TGTGCCAGCAGCGCTGGAGATTCACCCCTCCACTTT,CASSAGDSPLHF
TRBV18,NA,TRBJ1-1,many,TGTGCCAGCTCACCCGGGAAAGGAATGAACACTGAAGCTTTCTTT,CASSPGKGMNTEAFF
TRBV5-3,TRBD2,TRBJ2-5,NA,TGTGCCAGAAGCTTGCGACTAGCGGGAGGGACACCATTCCTCAAACAAGAGACCCAGTACTTC,CARSLRLAGGTPFLKQETQYF
TRBV5-5,NA,TRBJ2-3,NA,TGTGCCAGCAGCGGAGGGACTCCTTTCGTCACAGATACGCAGTATTTT,CASSGGTPFVTDTQYF
TRBV18,NA,TRBJ2-1,NA,TGTGCCAGCTCACCCGCCGAGGAGCTTGAGCAGTTCTTC,CASSPAEELEQFF
TRBV12-3/TRBV12-4,NA,TRBJ2-1,NA,TGTGCCAGCATGGACTTCTACAATGAGCAGTTCTTC,CASMDFYNEQFF
TRBV24-1,TRBD2,TRBJ2-1,NA,TGTGCCACCAGTGACACGGGGGGATTCGGGGGGCAGTTCTTC,CATSDTGGFGGQFF
TRBV3-1/TRBV3-2,TRBD2,TRBJ2-1,NA,TGTGCCAGCAGCCAAGGGGCCCTGGCGGGAGGGTACAATGAGCAGTTCTTC,CASSQGALAGGYNEQFF
TRBV7-2,TRBD2,TRBJ2-1,NA,TGTGCCAGCAGTCGTCTAGCGGGAGGGTACTCCTACAATGAGCAGTTCTTC,CASSRLAGGYSYNEQFF
TRBV9,NA,TRBJ1-1,NA,TGTGCCAGCAGCGTCGACGGGATGAACACTGAAGCTTTCTTT,CASSVDGMNTEAFF
TRBV28,NA,TRBJ1-2,NA,TGTGCCAGCAGTTTAGGGCGCGGGTATGGCTACACCTTC,CASSLGRGYGYTF
TRBV12-3/TRBV12-4,NA,TRBJ2-7,NA,TGTGCCAGCAGGGGCCCAGGGTACGGGCAGTACTTC,CASRGPGYGQYF
TRBV27,TRBD2,TRBJ2-7,NA,TGTGCCAGCAGTTTGGGACTAGCGGGAGCCTACGAGCAGTACTTC,CASSLGLAGAYEQYF
TRBV7-2,NA,TRBJ2-7,few,TGTGCCAGCAGCTTTACGGGGAGCTCCTACGAGCAGTACTTC,CASSFTGSSYEQYF
TRBV3-1/TRBV3-2,NA,TRBJ2-5,NA,TGTGCCAGCAGCCAAGCGGGGAGGACCTTAGAGACCCAGTACTTC,CASSQAGRTLETQYF
TRBV30,TRBD2,TRBJ2-1,NA,TGTGCCTGGAGTGGGACTAGCGGTTTTTACAATGAGCAGTTCTTC,CAWSGTSGFYNEQFF
TRBV30,NA,TRBJ1-4,NA,TGTGCCTGGGGGCTGGTGACTAATGAAAAACTGTTTTTT,CAWGLVTNEKLFF
TRBV28,TRBD1,TRBJ2-3,NA,TGTGCCAGCAGTTCGGGACAGGGGATAGGGGATACGCAGTATTTT,CASSSGQGIGDTQYF
TRBV28,NA,TRBJ1-2,NA,TGTGCCAGCACCGTATGGGGGGTTGAGGGCTACACCTTC,CASTVWGVEGYTF
TRBV9,TRBD1,TRBJ1-1,NA,TGTGCCAGCAGCGGGACAGGGGCCTTGGTCTTT,CASSGTGALVF
TRBV28,NA,TRBJ1-1,NA,TGTGCCAGCAGTTTCCGCGGAATCAGGGTCACTGAAGCTTTCTTT,CASSFRGIRVTEAFF
TRBV29-1,TRBD1,TRBJ2-1,NA,TGCAGCGCCCGGACAGGGGAGGGGGAGCAGTTCTTC,CSARTGEGEQFF
TRBV25-1,TRBD1,TRBJ1-1,NA,TGTGCCAGCAGTGAACGGACAGGGGAGGGGACTGAAGCTTTCTTT,CASSERTGEGTEAFF
TRBV4-1,TRBD1,TRBJ2-7,few,TGCGCCAGCAGCACCGCCGGGACAGGGGTTCCCTACGAGCAGTACTTC,CASSTAGTGVPYEQYF
TRBV16,NA,TRBJ1-4,NA,TGTGCCAGCAGCCAATCCACACCCCGGGGTGAAAAACTGTTTTTT,CASSQSTPRGEKLFF
TRBV28,TRBD1,TRBJ2-3,NA,TGTGCCAGCAGGCTAGGGGGCGTGAGCACAGATACGCAGTATTTT,CASRLGGVSTDTQYF
TRBV2,TRBD2,TRBJ2-1,once,TGTGCCAGCAGTGAAGTCTGGGCTAGCGGGAAGGGTCATGAGCAGTTCTTC,CASSEVWASGKGHEQFF
TRBV19,NA,TRBJ1-1,NA,TGTGCCAGTAGGATAGATGGAGACACTGAAGCTTTCTTT,CASRIDGDTEAFF
TRBV7-2,TRBD2,TRBJ2-2,NA,TGTGCCAGCAACCCCCGGGGGCTAGCGGGACCCACCGGGGAGCTGTTTTTT,CASNPRGLAGPTGELFF
TRBV11-2,TRBD2,TRBJ2-3,NA,TGTGCCAGCAGCTTAGGGCTAGCGGGAGGTTACACAGATACGCAGTATTTT,CASSLGLAGGYTDTQYF
TRBV11-2,TRBD1,TRBJ1-4,NA,TGTGCCAGCAGCTTAATCGGGGGGACAGGGAATGAAAAACTGTTTTTT,CASSLIGGTGNEKLFF
TRBV4-2,NA,TRBJ2-3,NA,TGTGCCAGCGGGAATCGAGGGAGTATGAACACGCAGTATTTT,CASGNRGSMNTQYF
TRBV7-9,NA,TRBJ2-7,few,TGTGCCAGCAGCACCCTGAGCGGACAGAGCCTTTACGAGCAGTACTTC,CASSTLSGQSLYEQYF
TRBV7-2,NA,TRBJ2-5,NA,TGTGCCAGCAGCCCACTTTTTCGAGCCCGCGAGACCCAGTACTTC,CASSPLFRARETQYF
TRBV7-3,NA,TRBJ1-3,few,TGTGCCAGCAGCCCCGGACAGGGAAACACCATATATTTT,CASSPGQGNTIYF
TRBV18,NA,TRBJ1-1,NA,TGTGCCAGCTCACCTAACACCTTCGGGGGAGGCACTGAAGCTTTCTTT,CASSPNTFGGGTEAFF
TRBV11-2,TRBD2,TRBJ2-1,NA,TGTGCCAGCAGTCCAGGGCGGGCTAGCGGGAGTTTAGATGAGCAGTTCTTC,CASSPGRASGSLDEQFF
TRBV6-5,TRBD1,TRBJ1-1,NA,TGTGCCAGCAGTACAGGGGGCGTCACTGAAGCTTTCTTT,CASSTGGVTEAFF
TRBV21-1,NA,TRBJ2-3,NA,TGTGCCAGTACTCGAACCACAGATACGCAGTATTTT,CASTRTTDTQYF
TRBV5-1,NA,TRBJ2-7,NA,TGCGCCAGCAGCTTGTACAGCTCCTACGAGCAGTACTTC,CASSLYSSYEQYF
TRBV7-2,NA,TRBJ1-1,NA,TGTGCCAGCAGCTTAGGGGGACTACCCACTGAAGCTTTCTTT,CASSLGGLPTEAFF
TRBV28,NA,TRBJ1-1,NA,TGTGCCAGCAGCCCCCACTTCATGAACACTGAAGCTTTCTTT,CASSPHFMNTEAFF
TRBV7-2,NA,TRBJ2-7,once,TGTGCCAGCAGCCCCGTCCCTGGGGCTTACGAGCAGTACTTC,CASSPVPGAYEQYF
TRBV5-1,NA,TRBJ2-7,NA,TGCGCCAGCAGCTTGGGGACAGCCTCTGGCGACGAGCAGTACTTC,CASSLGTASGDEQYF
TRBV28,NA,TRBJ1-1,NA,TGTGCCAGCTTAGCGGGAGGGCGGACTGAAGCTTTCTTT,CASLAGGRTEAFF
TRBV9,TRBD2,TRBJ2-7,NA,TGTGCCAGCAGCGCAGGGACGGGAGGGGCCTACGAGCAGTACTTC,CASSAGTGGAYEQYF
TRBV10-3,NA,TRBJ1-4,NA,TGTGCCATCAGTGACCTACAGTTTAATGAAAAACTGTTTTTT,CAISDLQFNEKLFF
TRBV10-2,TRBD1,TRBJ2-2,NA,TGCGCCAGCAGTGAACAGGGGATGGGCACCGGGGAGCTGTTTTTT,CASSEQGMGTGELFF
TRBV5-1,NA,TRBJ2-5,NA,TGCGCCAGCAGACTTGGCGGTGGCGGGGCTCAAGAGACCCAGTACTTC,CASRLGGGGAQETQYF
TRBV7-9,NA,TRBJ2-1,NA,TGTGCCAGCAGCTTTCTCGACACTCCCTACTTTGACAATGAGCAGTTCTTC,CASSFLDTPYFDNEQFF
TRBV6-6,TRBD1,TRBJ1-4,NA,TGTGCCAGCAACCCAACACAGGGGAGAGGAGGTGAAAAACTGTTTTTT,CASNPTQGRGGEKLFF
TRBV29-1,TRBD2,TRBJ2-2,NA,TGCAGCGTTGAACGTAGCGGGGGCACCGGGGAGCTGTTTTTT,CSVERSGGTGELFF
TRBV2,TRBD1,TRBJ1-2,NA,TGTGCCAGCAGCCCTGACAGGGCTAACTATGGCTACACCTTC,CASSPDRANYGYTF
TRBV27,TRBD2,TRBJ2-1,NA,TGTGCCAGCAGTTATTACCGGACTAGCGGGAGAGATGAGCAGTTCTTC,CASSYYRTSGRDEQFF
TRBV27,TRBD1,TRBJ1-2,NA,TGTGCCAGCAGTCCCGGGACAGGGTGGAATGGCTACACCTTC,CASSPGTGWNGYTF